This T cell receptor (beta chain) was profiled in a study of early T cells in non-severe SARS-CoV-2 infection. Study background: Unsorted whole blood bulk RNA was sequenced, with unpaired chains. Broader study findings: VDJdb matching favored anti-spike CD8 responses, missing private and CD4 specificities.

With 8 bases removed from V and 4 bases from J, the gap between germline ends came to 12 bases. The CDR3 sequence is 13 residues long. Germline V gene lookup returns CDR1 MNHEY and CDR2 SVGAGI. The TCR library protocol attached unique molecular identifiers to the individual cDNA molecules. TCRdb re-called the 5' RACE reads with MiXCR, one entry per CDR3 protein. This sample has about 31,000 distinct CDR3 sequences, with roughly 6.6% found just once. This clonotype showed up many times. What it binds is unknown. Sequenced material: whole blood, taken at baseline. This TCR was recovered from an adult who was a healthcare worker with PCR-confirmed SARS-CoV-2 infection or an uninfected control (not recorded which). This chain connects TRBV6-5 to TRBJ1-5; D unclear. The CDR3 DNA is TGTGCCAGCGCGAGGACGGGGAATCAGCCCCAGCATTTT. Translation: CASARTGNQPQHF.